The 9 T cell receptor beta chains below all came from one sample that was sequenced in a study of blood T cell repertoires in COVID-19. Only in-frame clones appear in the TCRdb table, and some are missing; sequencing was by immunoSEQ multiplex PCR. The sample lists roughly 37,000 clones; over 80% were seen once. Sequencing input: peripheral blood. The source is a human donor in a cohort sampled during active COVID-19.

This chain links TRBV5-4 with TRBJ2-7; D might be TRBD1 (7 bases). The CDR3 length is 11 residues. Trimming pared 7 bases from V and 6 bases from J, leaving 11 bases between. The germline V gene has CDR1 SGHNT and CDR2 YYREEE (reference sequence). The CDR3, as DNA: TGTGCCAGCCACCAGGGGGGCGAGCAGTACTTC. It codes for CASHQGGEQYF.

The chain links TRBV4-2 to TRBJ1-6; tentative D call: TRBD1 (5 bases). This CDR3 contains 15 residues. CDR1 and CDR2 (germline): LGHNA, YNFKEQ. V was pared by 2 bases and J by 10 bases, with 15 bases between. Here the CDR3 reads CASSQPLQGGSPLHF. In DNA, the CDR3 is TGTGCCAGCAGCCAACCCCTGCAGGGCGGATCACCCCTCCACTTT.

This clone was counted a few times. The chain combines TRBV4-1 with TRBJ1-2, with D possibly being TRBD1 (6 bases). This CDR3 region has 15 residues. With 5 bases removed from V and 0 bases from J, the gap between germline ends came to 13 bases. Looked up from germline, CDR1 is MGHRA and CDR2 is YSYEKL. DNA of the CDR3: TGCGCCAGCAGCGCTCGACAGGATACTAACTATGGCTACACCTTC. The encoded protein is CASSARQDTNYGYTF.

The chain carries TRBV28 and TRBJ2-1; D is possibly TRBD1 (5 bases). The CDR3 is 13 amino acids. CDR1 and CDR2 from the germline V gene are MDHEN and SYDVKM. V was pared by 5 bases and J by 7 bases, with 12 bases between. This CDR3 is CASSNQGRNEQFF. The DNA of the CDR3 is TGTGCCAGCAGTAATCAGGGTCGGAATGAGCAGTTCTTC.

V usage is TRBV3-1 (or the pseudogene TRBV3-2) and J usage is TRBJ2-7, with 8 bases lining up with TRBD2. The germline CDR1 and CDR2 sequences are LGHDT and YNNKEL (reference sequence). The CDR3 extends over 14 amino acids. The trim removed 4 bases at V and 8 bases at J, leaving 10 bases unmatched. The CDR3 DNA reads TGTGCCAGCAGCCCCGGGACTAGTGGATTCCAGCAGTACTTC. This codes for CASSPGTSGFQQYF.

A single count supports this clone. V is TRBV12-5 and J is TRBJ1-2; 12 bases match TRBD1. V shed 0 bases and J 3 bases; nucleotides not matched to a gene: 5. The CDR3 extends over 17 amino acids. Germline V lookup: CDR1 LGHNT, CDR2 FRNRAP. The CDR3 nucleotides read TGTGCTAGTGGTTTGGTGGGGGGACAGGGGGCCGACTATGGCTACACCTTC. It translates to CASGLVGGQGADYGYTF.

This chain joins TRBV3-1 (or the pseudogene TRBV3-2) and TRBJ2-7, with 7 bases identical to TRBD1. The V gene end was trimmed by 5 bases and the J gene end by 2 bases; junction bases not matched to a gene: 6. Germline CDR1 and CDR2: LGHDT and YNNKEL (reference sequence). The CDR3 sequence is 14 residues long. CDR3 loop: CASSTWDRPYEQYF. For the CDR3, the DNA is TGTGCCAGCAGCACCTGGGACAGACCCTACGAGCAGTACTTC.

The chain employs TRBV30 and TRBJ1-5; the D gene is possibly TRBD1 (5 bases). Germline V gene sequence: CDR1 GTSNPN, CDR2 SVGIG (reference sequence). Between the trimmed V and J ends, which lost 0 bases and 7 bases, there was a span of 10 bases. The CDR3 is 13 residues long. The CDR3 reads CAWSVSQGQPQHF. The CDR3 DNA reads as TGTGCCTGGAGTGTTAGTCAGGGCCAGCCCCAGCATTTT.

The rearrangement links TRBV19 to TRBJ2-1; 16 bases line up with TRBD2. CDR3 length: 18 amino acids. After removal of 0 bases from V and 6 bases from J, the junction contained 5 bases not matched to a gene. Germline V gene sequence: CDR1 LNHDA, CDR2 SQIVND (reference sequence). CDR3 bases: TGTGCCAGTAGTATAGACCCCGGGACTAGCGGGGGGGCCAATGAGCAGTTCTTC. It is translated as CASSIDPGTSGGANEQFF.